What follows are 20 T cell receptor beta chains derived from one specimen sequenced in a study of blood T cell repertoires in COVID-19. TCRdb's copy holds only in-frame clones and misses some; the assay was immunoSEQ multiplex PCR. The repertoire holds 200,000 to 250,000 clones, with approximately 78% as singletons. The specimen was peripheral blood. These receptors were obtained from a woman aged 70-85 years with COVID-19, enrolled during active disease.

This clone has more than one count but fewer than ten. The rearrangement joins TRBV19 to TRBJ2-1, with 11 bases aligning to TRBD2. The CDR3 is made up of 15 amino acids. Germline V CDR1 and CDR2: LNHDA, SQIVND (reference sequence). Trimming at V came to 4 bases and at J to 6 bases, leaving 5 bases not matched to a gene. DNA of the CDR3: TGTGCCAGTAGTAGGGGACTAGCGGTCCTCAATGAGCAGTTCTTC. Translating it yields CASSRGLAVLNEQFF.

The chain combines TRBV20-1 with TRBJ2-5, with D possibly matching TRBD2 (6 bases). V lost 3 bases and J lost 5, with 19 bases in between. In germline, CDR1 is DFQATT, CDR2 SNEGSKA (reference sequence). This CDR3 region has 15 residues. The CDR3 here is CSASRGAGSSETQYF. The CDR3 coding sequence is TGCAGTGCTAGTCGAGGAGCCGGGAGTTCGGAGACCCAGTACTTC.

This clone occurred a few times. V is TRBV6-5 and J is TRBJ1-1, with 8 nucleotides matching TRBD1. CDR1 MNHEY and CDR2 SVGAGI come from the germline V gene. Losses at the gene ends were 6 bases for V and 7 bases for J; bases not matched to a gene: 4. The CDR3 is 12 residues long. The CDR3 DNA reads as TGTGCCAGCAGCGGGACAGGAATTGAAGCTTTCTTT. Its protein product is CASSGTGIEAFF.

This rearrangement joins TRBV24-1 to TRBJ1-4, with 8 positions matching TRBD1. Germline loops: CDR1 KGHDR, CDR2 SFDVKD. With V trimmed by 4 bases and J by 4 bases, 10 bases remained unmatched. This CDR3 spans 17 amino acids. The CDR3 DNA sequence: TGTGCCACCAGTGACCCGCGGTCCGACAGGGGTAATGAAAAACTGTTTTTT. This codes for CATSDPRSDRGNEKLFF.

The J gene is TRBJ2-7, the V gene TRBV4-1; 8 positions agree with TRBD1. Looked up from germline, CDR1 is MGHRA and CDR2 is YSYEKL. Trimming at V came to 5 bases and at J to 5 bases, leaving 11 bases not matched to a gene. The CDR3 is 15 residues long. DNA for the CDR3: TGCGCCAGCAGCTCGCACGGGACAGGTCTGGACGAGCAGTACTTC. It codes for CASSSHGTGLDEQYF.

This chain uses TRBV24-1 with TRBJ1-2, with 7 bases that match TRBD1. The CDR3 is made up of 13 amino acids. The trim removed 7 bases at V and 2 bases at J, leaving 3 bases unmatched. Germline values: CDR1 KGHDR, CDR2 SFDVKD. DNA of the CDR3: TGTGCCACCAGGAGGGGACAGAACTATGGCTACACCTTC. Its translation is CATRRGQNYGYTF.

V is TRBV5-1 and J is TRBJ2-7; TRBD1 agrees at 9 bases. Germline values: CDR1 SGHRS, CDR2 YFSETQ. J gave up 3 bases and V 1 base, and 11 bases lay outside the gene matches. This CDR3 comprises 17 residues. The CDR3, as DNA: TGCGCCAGCAGCTTGAAAGGAAAGGGGGACAGGGACTACGAGCAGTACTTC. Its translation: CASSLKGKGDRDYEQYF.

This chain links TRBV7-8 with TRBJ1-2; TRBD1 agrees at 7 bases. After removal of 3 bases from V and 3 bases from J, the junction contained 10 bases not matched to a gene. Germline V gene data show CDR1 as SGHVS and CDR2 as FQNEAQ. The CDR3 is made up of 16 amino acids. The CDR3 loop reads CASSFKGGGGDYGYTF. The CDR3 DNA reads as TGTGCCAGCAGCTTTAAAGGAGGGGGCGGGGACTATGGCTACACCTTC. The complete variable domain, with remaining parts taken from reference TRBV7-8 and TRBJ1-2, reads GAGVSQSPRYKVAKRGQDVALRCDPISGHVSLFWYQQALGQGPEFLTYFQNEAQLDKSGLPSDRFFAERPEGSVSTLKIQRTQQEDSAVYLCASSFKGGGGDYGYTFGSGTRLTVV.

The chain has TRBV5-1 and TRBJ2-7; 10 nucleotides align to TRBD1. In germline, CDR1 is SGHRS, CDR2 YFSETQ. This CDR3 region has 14 residues. The ends lost 8 bases at V and 2 bases at J; junction bases unmatched: 7. The CDR3 loop reads CASKTGTGAYEQYF. The DNA for the CDR3 is TGCGCCAGTAAAACCGGGACAGGGGCCTACGAGCAGTACTTC.

The chain couples TRBV11-2 to TRBJ2-5; 8 bases fit TRBD1. J lost 2 bases, V lost 4 bases, and 9 bases had no gene match. Per germline, CDR1 SGHAT and CDR2 FQNNGV. The CDR3 is made up of 16 amino acids. The chain's CDR3 is CASSSGTGKPQETQYF. The CDR3 nucleotides read TGTGCCAGCAGCTCCGGGACAGGAAAACCTCAAGAGACCCAGTACTTC. Drawing the rest from reference TRBV11-2 and TRBJ2-5, the complete variable domain is EAGVAQSPRYKIIEKRQSVAFWCNPISGHATLYWYQQILGQGPKLLIQFQNNGVVDDSQLPKDRFSAERLKGVDSTLKIQPAKLEDSAVYLCASSSGTGKPQETQYFGPGTRLLVL.

The rearrangement links TRBV5-5 to TRBJ1-2; 9 bases fit TRBD1. V dropped 5 bases and J dropped 8; count of bases not matched to a gene: 10. The CDR3 is 14 residues long. CDR1 and CDR2 from the germline V gene are SGHKS and YYEKEE (reference sequence). This CDR3 reads CASRPTGGIRGYTF. The CDR3 region has the DNA TGTGCCAGCAGACCGACAGGGGGGATCCGAGGCTACACCTTC.

The chain joins TRBV28 to TRBJ1-2, with TRBD1 matching over 7 bases. Germline V CDR1 and CDR2: MDHEN, SYDVKM. After removal of 8 bases from V and 2 bases from J, the junction contained 23 bases not matched to a gene. The CDR3 is 19 amino acids. The CDR3 region has the DNA TGTGCCAGCCTCTTGAACCCGGGACAGCCGCCTGTAAGCAACTATGGCTACACCTTC. Protein sequence: CASLLNPGQPPVSNYGYTF.

The genes are TRBV10-3 and TRBJ2-1; 9 bases agree with TRBD1. This CDR3 region has 12 residues. V shed 10 bases and J 7 bases; nucleotides not matched to a gene: 5. CDR1 is ENHRY and CDR2 is SYGVKD in the germline V gene. The CDR3 reads CATRQGGNEQFF. CDR3 nucleotides: TGTGCCACTCGACAGGGGGGGAATGAGCAGTTCTTC.

This rearrangement joins TRBV19 to TRBJ2-1; D not resolved. The CDR3 runs 13 residues. Trimming stripped 1 base from V and 9 bases from J, with 10 bases between. Germline CDR1 is LNHDA and CDR2 is SQIVND (reference sequence). This CDR3 reads CASSIVSTGEQFF. The CDR3 DNA is TGTGCCAGTAGTATAGTTTCCACGGGTGAGCAGTTCTTC. The variable domain in full, completed from reference TRBV19 and TRBJ2-1, reads DGGITQSPKYLFRKEGQNVTLSCEQNLNHDAMYWYRQDPGQGLRLIYYSQIVNDFQKGDIAEGYSVSREKKESFPLTVTSAQKNPTAFYLCASSIVSTGEQFFGPGTRLTVL.

This chain links TRBV18 with TRBJ1-1; D is undetermined. The CDR3 has 14 residues. The V gene lost 6 bases and the J gene lost 1 base, with 12 bases spanning the gap. Germline V gives CDR1 KGHSH, CDR2 LQKENI. The CDR3: CASSLVSGNTEAFF. DNA for the CDR3: TGTGCCAGCTCTCTTGTCTCGGGGAACACTGAAGCTTTCTTT.

V usage is TRBV3-1 (or the pseudogene TRBV3-2) and J usage is TRBJ1-6; the match to TRBD1 covers 7 bases. J lost 0 bases, V lost 5 bases, and 4 bases had no gene match. Per germline, CDR1 LGHDT and CDR2 YNNKEL (reference sequence). The CDR3 contains 16 residues. For the CDR3, the DNA is TGTGCCAGCAGCAACAGGGGAGGCTCCTATAATTCACCCCTCCACTTT. This gives the protein CASSNRGGSYNSPLHF.

The rearrangement joins TRBV2 to TRBJ1-2, with D perhaps matching TRBD1 (5 bases). The CDR3 runs 13 residues. The V end was cut by 7 bases, the J end by 0 bases, with 9 bases between. From germline, CDR1 is SNHLY and CDR2 FYNNEI. CDR3 region: CASTRQTNYGYTF. As DNA, the CDR3 is TGTGCCAGCACCAGACAGACTAACTATGGCTACACCTTC.

In its sample, this clone was seen once. The rearrangement joins TRBV6-5 to TRBJ1-6; possible D gene TRBD1, 5 bases. V was cut by 6 bases and J by 1 base, with 7 bases left in between. There are 14 residues in the CDR3. Germline loops: CDR1 MNHEY, CDR2 SVGAGI. CDR3 sequence: CASSRESYNSPLHF. The DNA for the CDR3 is TGTGCCAGCAGCAGGGAATCCTATAATTCACCCCTCCACTTT.

This sequence joins TRBV6-2 or TRBV6-3 and TRBJ1-1, with a tentative D call TRBD1 (5 bases). In germline, CDR1 is MNHEY, CDR2 SVGEGT. V was cut by 2 bases and J by 3 bases, with 19 bases left in between. The CDR3 runs to 17 residues. The CDR3 loop reads CASSYPGAGRGDTEAFF. The CDR3 nucleotides are TGTGCCAGCAGTTACCCTGGGGCGGGGAGAGGAGACACTGAAGCTTTCTTT.

This CDR3 reads CASSPDRGGYTF. The CDR3 DNA sequence: TGTGCCAGCAGCCCCGACAGGGGTGGCTACACCTTC. V and J are TRBV5-6 and TRBJ1-2; 8 positions agree with TRBD1. Losses at the gene ends were 4 bases for V and 7 bases for J; bases not matched to a gene: 3. This CDR3 has 12 amino acids. Germline V lookup: CDR1 SGHDT, CDR2 YYEEEE. Combining the CDR3 with reference TRBV5-6 and TRBJ1-2 gives the whole variable domain DAGVTQSPTHLIKTRGQQVTLRCSPKSGHDTVSWYQQALGQGPQFIFQYYEEEERQRGNFPDRFSGHQFPNYSSELNVNALLLGDSALYLCASSPDRGGYTFGSGTRLTVV.